The TCR beta chain under discussion was sequenced for a study of T cell responses to AZD1222 COVID-19 vaccine. Of note for this clone: What it binds is unknown.

Germline CDR1 SEHNR, CDR2 FQNEAQ (reference sequence). The junction had 8 bases not matched to a gene; V was cut back by 5 bases and J by 4 bases. This CDR3 has 18 amino acids. Some clones are missing from TCRdb's copy, which holds only in-frame ones; the method was immunoSEQ multiplex PCR. The repertoire has roughly 40,000 clones, over 70% of them found once; the top ten carry about 3.9%. Points from the study as a whole: Donors, mostly white British, included more females; clonal diversity was possibly underestimated. Two AZD1222 doses significantly raised spike-specific TCR breadth and depth over controls. As reported, nearly half of all spike-specific TCRs target variant regions that are unmutated. The study identified only six AZD1222 recipients as seropositive at baseline.

The material was peripheral blood, obtained on day 0 of AZD1222 vaccination. The TCR was taken from an adult in good health. This chain connects TRBV7-9 to TRBJ2-1, with TRBD2 identical over 16 bases. The CDR3 sequence is CASSPGTSGGANYNEQFF. The CDR3 DNA sequence: TGTGCCAGCAGCCCCGGGACTAGCGGGGGGGCCAATTACAATGAGCAGTTCTTC.